The 13 T cell receptor beta chains listed next were all sequenced from one sample in a study of response to subunit inactivated influenza vaccine. In TCRdb, the RT-PCR reads were re-called with MiXCR into one record per CDR3 protein. Of a few hundred thousand distinct CDR3 sequences in the sample, 21% are singletons; the top ten hold 10%. Here the sequenced sample was PBMCs from blood, taken 21 months after vaccination. The source of these receptors is a man aged 50 to 69 who received an inactivated influenza vaccine.

This clonotype showed up just a few times. The chain links TRBV12-3 or TRBV12-4 to TRBJ1-2; 7 positions match TRBD1. The CDR3 contains 13 residues. V lost 10 bases, J lost 4 bases, and 9 bases stayed unmatched. The CDR3 nucleotides are TGTGCCATTTCACCGGGACAGCTCTATGGCTACACCTTC. This sequence encodes CAISPGQLYGYTF.

This chain joins TRBV20-1 and TRBJ2-3; 14 bases line up with TRBD2. Germline V gene data show CDR1 as DFQATT and CDR2 as SNEGSKA (reference sequence). The CDR3 spans 17 residues. The J segment lost 0 bases and the V segment lost 6 bases, leaving 8 bases of the junction unmatched. The DNA for the CDR3 is TGCAGTGCCCTAGGACTAGCGGGGGGATCTAGCACAGATACGCAGTATTTT. Translation gives CSALGLAGGSSTDTQYF.

This clonotype was counted only a few times. The CDR3 bases are TGTGCCAGCAGGGTAGTCCACGAGCAGTACTTC. This encodes CASRVVHEQYF. The V and J genes are TRBV6-2 or TRBV6-3 and TRBJ2-7; the D is unclear. The germline CDR1 and CDR2 sequences are MNHEY and SVGEGT. V dropped 6 bases and J dropped 5 bases, with 8 bases sitting between them. The CDR3 is 11 amino acids.

At least ten counts were recorded for this clonotype. The chain is built from TRBV20-1 and TRBJ2-1, with TRBD2 identical over 12 bases. Germline CDR1 and CDR2: DFQATT and SNEGSKA (reference sequence). This CDR3 comprises 14 residues. Trimming at V came to 6 bases and at J to 7 bases, leaving 7 bases not matched to a gene. The CDR3 region is CSAMLAGGRNEQFF. DNA of the CDR3: TGCAGTGCAATGCTAGCGGGGGGGCGGAATGAGCAGTTCTTC.

V is TRBV5-1 and J is TRBJ2-6; 11 bases are a match to TRBD1. The length of the CDR3 is 20 residues. The germline V gene encodes CDR1 SGHRS and CDR2 YFSETQ. Germline trimming cut 3 bases from V and 0 bases from J; bases unmatched to any gene: 11. This CDR3 reads CASSSSPPGQGDSGANVLTF. As DNA, the CDR3 is TGCGCCAGCAGCTCATCCCCACCGGGACAGGGGGACTCTGGGGCCAACGTCCTGACTTTC.

This clonotype was seen only a few times. The chain recombines TRBV15 with TRBJ1-4; 10 nucleotides line up with TRBD1. The CDR3 loop spans 16 amino acids. The ends lost 2 bases at V and 8 bases at J; junction bases unmatched: 8. From germline, CDR1 is LNHNV and CDR2 YYDKDF (reference sequence). DNA of the CDR3: TGTGCCACCAGCAGACGCACCGGGACAGGGGAAGAAAAACTGTTTTTT. Amino acids: CATSRRTGTGEEKLFF.

The V and J genes are TRBV12-3 or TRBV12-4 and TRBJ2-7; 8 nucleotides line up with TRBD1. Trimming took 4 bases from V and 4 from J; bases not matched to a gene: 15. CDR3 length: 17 amino acids. The CDR3 spells CASSSQGQVPFHYEQYF. The DNA of the CDR3 is TGTGCCAGCAGTTCGCAGGGACAGGTACCGTTCCATTACGAGCAGTACTTC.

Only a few counts were recorded for this clonotype. The V gene is TRBV20-1, the J gene TRBJ2-7; 7 bases fit TRBD2. The V and J ends lost 3 bases and 2 bases, in that order; junction bases with no gene match: 4. Germline V gene sequence: CDR1 DFQATT, CDR2 SNEGSKA (reference sequence). This CDR3 has 13 residues. Written as DNA, the CDR3 is TGCAGTGCTAGGTGGGGGGGAACCTACGAGCAGTACTTC. It translates to CSARWGGTYEQYF.

In its sample, this clonotype was seen a few times. The chain employs TRBV30 and TRBJ2-6, with D perhaps being TRBD1 or TRBD2 (5 bases each). Germline loops: CDR1 GTSNPN, CDR2 SVGIG (reference sequence). V was trimmed by 3 bases and J by 2 bases, leaving 8 bases between them. This CDR3 has 14 amino acids. This chain's CDR3 is CAWSLGAGANVLTF. CDR3 bases: TGTGCCTGGAGCTTGGGGGCTGGGGCCAACGTCCTGACTTTC.

This clonotype was seen more than once but under ten times. This chain connects TRBV5-1 to TRBJ2-7; TRBD1 aligns across 8 bases. Germline trimming cut 0 bases from V and 4 bases from J; bases unmatched to any gene: 6. The CDR3 has 15 amino acids. Germline V gene sequence: CDR1 SGHRS, CDR2 YFSETQ. The CDR3 coding sequence is TGCGCCAGCAGCTTGGGATCGACAGGGGTATACGAGCAGTACTTC. This translates into CASSLGSTGVYEQYF. Full variable domain (missing parts from reference TRBV5-1 and TRBJ2-7): KAGVTQTPRYLIKTRGQQVTLSCSPISGHRSVSWYQQTPGQGLQFLFEYFSETQRNKGNFPGRFSGRQFSNSRSEMNVSTLELGDSALYLCASSLGSTGVYEQYFGPGTRLTVT.

J is TRBJ2-1 and V is TRBV19; 13 bases fit TRBD2. Per germline, CDR1 LNHDA and CDR2 SQIVND (reference sequence). CDR3 length: 16 amino acids. V was clipped by 6 bases and J by 5 bases; unmatched bases: 7. CDR3: CASRPLAGGPHNEQFF. The CDR3 nucleotides are TGTGCCAGTAGACCACTAGCGGGAGGGCCCCACAATGAGCAGTTCTTC.

This sequence joins TRBV20-1 and TRBJ1-5; 9 positions agree with TRBD1. The germline V gene has CDR1 DFQATT and CDR2 SNEGSKA (reference sequence). CDR3 length equals 15 residues. V lost 6 bases to trimming and J lost 5 bases; unmatched junction nucleotides: 11. DNA of the CDR3: TGCAGTGCAACGGACAGGGGTGGGGTGGATCAGCCCCAGCATTTT. As protein: CSATDRGGVDQPQHF.

This clonotype occurred a few times. V is TRBV7-8 and J is TRBJ2-1; 9 bases map to TRBD1. J lost 4 bases, V lost 4 bases, and 8 bases had no gene match. The germline V gene has CDR1 SGHVS and CDR2 FQNEAQ. The CDR3 has 16 residues. CDR3 in DNA: TGTGCCAGCAGCTCACAGGGGGCCTCATTATACAATGAGCAGTTCTTC. It yields the protein CASSSQGASLYNEQFF.